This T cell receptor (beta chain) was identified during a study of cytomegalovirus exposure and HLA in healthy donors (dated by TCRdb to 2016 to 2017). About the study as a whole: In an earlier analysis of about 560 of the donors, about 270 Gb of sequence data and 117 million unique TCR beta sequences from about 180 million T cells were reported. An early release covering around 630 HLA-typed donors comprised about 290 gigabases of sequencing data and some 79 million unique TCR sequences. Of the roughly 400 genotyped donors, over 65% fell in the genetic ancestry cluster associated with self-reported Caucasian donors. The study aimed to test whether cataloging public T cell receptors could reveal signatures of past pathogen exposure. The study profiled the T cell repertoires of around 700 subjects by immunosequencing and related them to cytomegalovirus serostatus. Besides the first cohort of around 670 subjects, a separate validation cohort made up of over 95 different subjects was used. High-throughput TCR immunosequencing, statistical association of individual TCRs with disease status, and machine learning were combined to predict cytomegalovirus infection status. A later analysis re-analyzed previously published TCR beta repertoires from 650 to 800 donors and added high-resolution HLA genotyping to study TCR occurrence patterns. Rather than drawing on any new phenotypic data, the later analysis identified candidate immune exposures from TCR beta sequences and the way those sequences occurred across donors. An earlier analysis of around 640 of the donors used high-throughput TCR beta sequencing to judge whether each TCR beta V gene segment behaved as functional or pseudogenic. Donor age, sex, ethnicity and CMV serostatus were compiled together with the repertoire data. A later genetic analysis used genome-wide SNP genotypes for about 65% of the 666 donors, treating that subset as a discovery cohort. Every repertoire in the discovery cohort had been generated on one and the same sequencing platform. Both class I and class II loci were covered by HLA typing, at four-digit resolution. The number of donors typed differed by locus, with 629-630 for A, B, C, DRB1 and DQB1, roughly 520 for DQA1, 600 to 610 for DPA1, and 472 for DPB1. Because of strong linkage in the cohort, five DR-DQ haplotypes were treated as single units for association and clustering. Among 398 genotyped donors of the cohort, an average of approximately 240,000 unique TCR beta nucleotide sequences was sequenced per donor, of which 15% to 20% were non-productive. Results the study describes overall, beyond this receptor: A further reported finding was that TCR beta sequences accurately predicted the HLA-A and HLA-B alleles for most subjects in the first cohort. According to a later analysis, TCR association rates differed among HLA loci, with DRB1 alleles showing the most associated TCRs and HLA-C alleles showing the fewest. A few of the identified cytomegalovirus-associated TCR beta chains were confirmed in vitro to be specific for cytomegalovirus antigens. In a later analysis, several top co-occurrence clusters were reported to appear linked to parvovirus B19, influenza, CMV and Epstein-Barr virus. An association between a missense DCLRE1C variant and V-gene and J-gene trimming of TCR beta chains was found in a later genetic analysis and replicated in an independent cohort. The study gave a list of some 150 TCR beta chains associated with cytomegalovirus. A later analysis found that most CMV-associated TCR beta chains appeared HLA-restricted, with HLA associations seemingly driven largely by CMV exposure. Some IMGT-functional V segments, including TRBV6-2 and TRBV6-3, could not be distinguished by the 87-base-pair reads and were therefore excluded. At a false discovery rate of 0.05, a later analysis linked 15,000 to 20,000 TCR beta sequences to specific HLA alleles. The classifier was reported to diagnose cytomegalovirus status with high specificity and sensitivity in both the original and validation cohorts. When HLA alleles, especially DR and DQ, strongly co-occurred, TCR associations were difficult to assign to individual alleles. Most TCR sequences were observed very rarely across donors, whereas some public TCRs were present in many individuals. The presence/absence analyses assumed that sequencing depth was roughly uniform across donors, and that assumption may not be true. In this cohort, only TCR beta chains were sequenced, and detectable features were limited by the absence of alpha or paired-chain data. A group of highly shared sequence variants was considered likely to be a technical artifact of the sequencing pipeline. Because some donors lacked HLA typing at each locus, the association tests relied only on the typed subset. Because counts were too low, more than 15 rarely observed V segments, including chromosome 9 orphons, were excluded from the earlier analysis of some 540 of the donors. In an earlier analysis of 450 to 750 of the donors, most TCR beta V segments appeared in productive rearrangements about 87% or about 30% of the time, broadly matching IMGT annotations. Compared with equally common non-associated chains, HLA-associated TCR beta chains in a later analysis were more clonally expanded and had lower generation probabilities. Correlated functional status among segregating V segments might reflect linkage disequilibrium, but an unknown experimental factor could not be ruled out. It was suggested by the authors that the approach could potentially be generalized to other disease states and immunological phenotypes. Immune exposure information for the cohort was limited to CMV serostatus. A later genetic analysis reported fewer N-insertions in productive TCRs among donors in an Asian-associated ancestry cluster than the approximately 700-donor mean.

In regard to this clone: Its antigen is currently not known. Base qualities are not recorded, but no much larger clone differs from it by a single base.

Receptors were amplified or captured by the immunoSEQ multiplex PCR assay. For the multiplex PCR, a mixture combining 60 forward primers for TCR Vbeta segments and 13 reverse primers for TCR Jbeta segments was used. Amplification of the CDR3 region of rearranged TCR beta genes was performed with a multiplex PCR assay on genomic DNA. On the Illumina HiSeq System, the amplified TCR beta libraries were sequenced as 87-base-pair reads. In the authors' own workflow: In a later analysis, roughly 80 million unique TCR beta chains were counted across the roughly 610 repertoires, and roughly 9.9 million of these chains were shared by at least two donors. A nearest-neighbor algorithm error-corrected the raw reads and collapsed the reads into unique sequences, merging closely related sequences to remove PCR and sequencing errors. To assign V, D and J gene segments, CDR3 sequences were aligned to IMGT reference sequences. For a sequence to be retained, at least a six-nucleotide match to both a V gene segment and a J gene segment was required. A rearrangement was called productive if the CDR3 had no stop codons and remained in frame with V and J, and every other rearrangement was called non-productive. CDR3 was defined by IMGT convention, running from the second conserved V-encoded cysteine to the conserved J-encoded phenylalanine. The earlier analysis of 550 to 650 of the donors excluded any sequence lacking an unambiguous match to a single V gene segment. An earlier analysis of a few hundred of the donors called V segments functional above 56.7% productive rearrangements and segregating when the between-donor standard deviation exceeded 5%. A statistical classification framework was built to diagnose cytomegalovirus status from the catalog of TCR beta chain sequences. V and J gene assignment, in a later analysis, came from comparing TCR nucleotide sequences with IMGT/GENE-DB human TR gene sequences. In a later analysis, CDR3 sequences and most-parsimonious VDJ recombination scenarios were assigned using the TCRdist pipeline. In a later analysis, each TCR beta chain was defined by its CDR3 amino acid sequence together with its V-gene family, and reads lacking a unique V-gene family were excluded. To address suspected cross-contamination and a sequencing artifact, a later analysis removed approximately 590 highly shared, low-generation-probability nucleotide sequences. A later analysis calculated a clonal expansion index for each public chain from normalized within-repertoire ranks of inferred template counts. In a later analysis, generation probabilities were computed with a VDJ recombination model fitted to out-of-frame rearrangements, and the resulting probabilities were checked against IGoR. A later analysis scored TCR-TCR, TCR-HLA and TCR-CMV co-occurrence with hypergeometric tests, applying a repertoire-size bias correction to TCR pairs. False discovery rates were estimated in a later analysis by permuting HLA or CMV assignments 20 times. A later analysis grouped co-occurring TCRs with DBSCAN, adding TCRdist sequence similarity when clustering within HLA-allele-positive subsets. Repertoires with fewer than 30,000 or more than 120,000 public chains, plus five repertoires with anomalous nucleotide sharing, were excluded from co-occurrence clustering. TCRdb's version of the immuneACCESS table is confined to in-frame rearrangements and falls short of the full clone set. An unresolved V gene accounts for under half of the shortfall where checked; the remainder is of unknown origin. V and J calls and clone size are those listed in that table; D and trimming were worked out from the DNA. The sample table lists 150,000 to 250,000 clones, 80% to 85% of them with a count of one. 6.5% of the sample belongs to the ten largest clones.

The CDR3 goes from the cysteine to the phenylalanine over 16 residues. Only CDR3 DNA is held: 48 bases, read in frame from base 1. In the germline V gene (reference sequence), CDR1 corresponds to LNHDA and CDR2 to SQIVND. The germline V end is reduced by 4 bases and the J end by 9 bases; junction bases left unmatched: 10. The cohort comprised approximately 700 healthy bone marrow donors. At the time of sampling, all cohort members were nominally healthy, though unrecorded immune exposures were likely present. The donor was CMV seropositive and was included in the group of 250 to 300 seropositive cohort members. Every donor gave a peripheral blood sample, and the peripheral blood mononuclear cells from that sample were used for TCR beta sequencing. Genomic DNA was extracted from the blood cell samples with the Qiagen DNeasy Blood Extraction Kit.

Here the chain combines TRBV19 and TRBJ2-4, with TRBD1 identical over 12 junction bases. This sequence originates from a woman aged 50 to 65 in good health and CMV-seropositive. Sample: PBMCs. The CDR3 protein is CASSKGDRGQGGIQYF. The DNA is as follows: TGTGCCAGTAGTAAGGGGGACAGGGGGCAGGGAGGCATTCAGTACTTC.